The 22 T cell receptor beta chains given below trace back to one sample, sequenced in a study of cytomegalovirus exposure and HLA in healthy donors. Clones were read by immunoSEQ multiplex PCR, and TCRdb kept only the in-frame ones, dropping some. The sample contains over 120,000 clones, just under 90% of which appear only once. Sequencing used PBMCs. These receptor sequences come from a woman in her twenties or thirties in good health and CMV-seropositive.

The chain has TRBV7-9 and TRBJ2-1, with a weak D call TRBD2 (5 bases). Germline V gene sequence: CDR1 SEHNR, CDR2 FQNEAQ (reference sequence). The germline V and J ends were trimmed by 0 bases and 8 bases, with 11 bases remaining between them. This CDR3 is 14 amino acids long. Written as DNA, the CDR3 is TGTGCCAGCAGCTTAGCGGGTTCCGGGGATGAGCAGTTCTTC. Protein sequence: CASSLAGSGDEQFF. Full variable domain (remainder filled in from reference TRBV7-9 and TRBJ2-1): DTGVSQNPRHKITKRGQNVTFRCDPISEHNRLYWYRQTLGQGPEFLTYFQNEAQLEKSRLLSDRFSAERPKGSFSTLEIQRTEQGDSAMYLCASSLAGSGDEQFFGPGTRLTVL.

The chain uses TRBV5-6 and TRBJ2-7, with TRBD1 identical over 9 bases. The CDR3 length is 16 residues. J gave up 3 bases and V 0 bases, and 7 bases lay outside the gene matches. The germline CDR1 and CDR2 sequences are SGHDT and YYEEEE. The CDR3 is CASSLDVGTGFYEQYF. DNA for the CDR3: TGTGCCAGCAGCTTGGACGTAGGGACAGGGTTCTACGAGCAGTACTTC.

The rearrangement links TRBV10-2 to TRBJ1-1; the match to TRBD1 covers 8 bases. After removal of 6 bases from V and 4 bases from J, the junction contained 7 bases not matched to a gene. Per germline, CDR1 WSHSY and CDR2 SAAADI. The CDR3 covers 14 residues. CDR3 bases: TGCGCCAGCAGAGACAGGGGAAGGGGCACTGAAGCTTTCTTT. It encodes CASRDRGRGTEAFF.

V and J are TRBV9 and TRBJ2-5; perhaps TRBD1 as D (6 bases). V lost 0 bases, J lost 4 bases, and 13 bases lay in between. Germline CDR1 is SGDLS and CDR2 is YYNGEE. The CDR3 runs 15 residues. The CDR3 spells CASSVGGRGVETQYF. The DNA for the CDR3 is TGTGCCAGCAGCGTAGGGGGCAGGGGCGTAGAGACCCAGTACTTC.

The CDR3 nucleotides are TGTGCCAGCAGCCTCGGACACGTCAAAAACATTCAGTACTTC. Encoded protein: CASSLGHVKNIQYF. The chain recombines TRBV13 with TRBJ2-4; D possibly corresponds to TRBD1 (5 bases). Trimming pared 5 bases from V and 3 bases from J, leaving 11 bases between. Per the germline V gene, CDR1 is PRHDT and CDR2 is FYEKMQ (reference sequence). This CDR3 has 14 residues.

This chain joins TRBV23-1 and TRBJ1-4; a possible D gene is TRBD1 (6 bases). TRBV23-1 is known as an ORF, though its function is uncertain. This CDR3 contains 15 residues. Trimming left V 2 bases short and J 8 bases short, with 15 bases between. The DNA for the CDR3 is TGCGCCAGCAGTCAAGACAGGACAATCGAGGAAAAACTGTTTTTT. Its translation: CASSQDRTIEEKLFF.

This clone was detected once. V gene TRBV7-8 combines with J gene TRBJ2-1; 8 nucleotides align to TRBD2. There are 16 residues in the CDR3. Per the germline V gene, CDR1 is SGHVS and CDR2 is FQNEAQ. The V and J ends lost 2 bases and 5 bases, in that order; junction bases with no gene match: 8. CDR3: CASSLPGTRTHNEQFF. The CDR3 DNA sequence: TGTGCCAGCAGCTTACCCGGGACTAGGACCCACAATGAGCAGTTCTTC.

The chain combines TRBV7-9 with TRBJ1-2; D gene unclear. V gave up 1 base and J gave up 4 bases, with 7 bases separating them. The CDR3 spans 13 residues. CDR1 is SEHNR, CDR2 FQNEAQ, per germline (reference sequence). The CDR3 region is CASSLVSVYGYTF. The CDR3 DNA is TGTGCCAGCAGCTTAGTGTCGGTCTATGGCTACACCTTC.

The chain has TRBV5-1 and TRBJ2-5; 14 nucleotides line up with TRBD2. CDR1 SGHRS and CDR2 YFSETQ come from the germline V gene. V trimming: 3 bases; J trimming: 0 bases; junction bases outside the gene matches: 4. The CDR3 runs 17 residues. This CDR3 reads CASSSGTSGGYQETQYF. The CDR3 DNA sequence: TGCGCCAGCAGCTCCGGGACTAGCGGGGGATACCAAGAGACCCAGTACTTC.

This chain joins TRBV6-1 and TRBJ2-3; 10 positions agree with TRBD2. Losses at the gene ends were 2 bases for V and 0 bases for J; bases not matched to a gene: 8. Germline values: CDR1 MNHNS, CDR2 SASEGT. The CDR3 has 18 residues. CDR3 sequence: CASSELAGVPPSTDTQYF. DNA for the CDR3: TGTGCCAGCAGTGAACTAGCGGGAGTTCCACCTAGCACAGATACGCAGTATTTT.

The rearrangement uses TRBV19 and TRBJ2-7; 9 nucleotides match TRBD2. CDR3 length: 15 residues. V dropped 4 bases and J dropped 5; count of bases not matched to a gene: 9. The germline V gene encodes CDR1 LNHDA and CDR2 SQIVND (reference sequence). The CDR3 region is CASSTLSGRGDEQYF. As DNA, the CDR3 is TGTGCCAGTAGTACTCTTAGCGGGAGAGGGGACGAGCAGTACTTC.

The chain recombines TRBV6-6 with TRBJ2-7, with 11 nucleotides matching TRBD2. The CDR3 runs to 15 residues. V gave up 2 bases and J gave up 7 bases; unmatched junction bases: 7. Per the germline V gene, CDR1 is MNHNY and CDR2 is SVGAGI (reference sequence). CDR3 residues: CASSYGVAGGQEQYF. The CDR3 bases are TGTGCCAGCAGTTACGGGGTAGCGGGGGGGCAAGAGCAGTACTTC.

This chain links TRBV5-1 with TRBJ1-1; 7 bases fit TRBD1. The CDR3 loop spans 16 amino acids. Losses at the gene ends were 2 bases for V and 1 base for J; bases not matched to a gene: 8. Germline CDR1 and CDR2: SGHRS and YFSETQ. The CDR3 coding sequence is TGCGCCAGCAGCTTCTTTATAAGACAGGGGAACACTGAAGCTTTCTTT. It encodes CASSFFIRQGNTEAFF.

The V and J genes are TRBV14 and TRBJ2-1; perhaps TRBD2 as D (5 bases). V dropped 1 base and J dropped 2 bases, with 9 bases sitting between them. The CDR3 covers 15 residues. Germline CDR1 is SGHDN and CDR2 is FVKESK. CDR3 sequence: CASSQVAGAYNEQFF. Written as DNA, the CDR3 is TGTGCCAGCAGCCAAGTGGCGGGCGCCTACAATGAGCAGTTCTTC.

The CDR3 region is CASSLDRGGTEAFF. The CDR3 DNA sequence: TGCGCCAGCAGCTTGGACAGGGGGGGAACTGAAGCTTTCTTT. This sequence joins TRBV5-1 and TRBJ1-1; TRBD1 agrees at 8 bases. The CDR3 covers 14 residues. In germline, CDR1 is SGHRS, CDR2 YFSETQ. V was pared by 0 bases and J by 5 bases, with 3 bases of the junction left unmatched.

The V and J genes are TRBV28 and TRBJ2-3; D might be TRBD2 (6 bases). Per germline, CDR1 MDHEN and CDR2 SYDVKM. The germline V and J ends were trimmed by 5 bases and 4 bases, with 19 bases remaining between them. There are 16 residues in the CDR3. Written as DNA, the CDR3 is TGTGCCAGCAGTGGAGCGGGCCCCGGGCCCGCAGATACGCAGTATTTT. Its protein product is CASSGAGPGPADTQYF.

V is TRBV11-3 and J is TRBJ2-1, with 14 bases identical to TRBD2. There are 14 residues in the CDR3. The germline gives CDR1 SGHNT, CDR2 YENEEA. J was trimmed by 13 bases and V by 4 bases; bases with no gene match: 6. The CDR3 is CASSSYGTSGRQFF. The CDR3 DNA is TGTGCCAGCAGCTCATACGGGACTAGCGGGAGACAGTTCTTC.

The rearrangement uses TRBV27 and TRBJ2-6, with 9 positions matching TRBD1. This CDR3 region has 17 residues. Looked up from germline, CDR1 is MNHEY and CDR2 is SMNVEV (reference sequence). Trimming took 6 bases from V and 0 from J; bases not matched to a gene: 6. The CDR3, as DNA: TGTGCCAGCAGCCGGACAGGGGTCGTCTCTGGGGCCAACGTCCTGACTTTC. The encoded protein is CASSRTGVVSGANVLTF.

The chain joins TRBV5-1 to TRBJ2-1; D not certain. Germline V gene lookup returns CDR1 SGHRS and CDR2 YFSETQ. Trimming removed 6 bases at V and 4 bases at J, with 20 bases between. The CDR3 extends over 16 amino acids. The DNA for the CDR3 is TGCGCCAGCACCCGCCTCCCAAATGACGGGTACAATGAGCAGTTCTTC. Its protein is CASTRLPNDGYNEQFF.

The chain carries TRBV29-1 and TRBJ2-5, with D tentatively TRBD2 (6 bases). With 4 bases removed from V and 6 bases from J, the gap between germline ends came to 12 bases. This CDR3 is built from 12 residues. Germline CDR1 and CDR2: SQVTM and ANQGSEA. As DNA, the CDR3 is TGCAGCGTTGGGGAGACTAGAAAGACCCAGTACTTC. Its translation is CSVGETRKTQYF.

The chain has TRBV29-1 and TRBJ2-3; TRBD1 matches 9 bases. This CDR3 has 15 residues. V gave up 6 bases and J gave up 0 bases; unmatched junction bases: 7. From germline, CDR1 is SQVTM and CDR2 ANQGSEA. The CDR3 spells CSVVKTGGSTDTQYF. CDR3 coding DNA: TGCAGCGTCGTTAAGACAGGGGGTAGCACAGATACGCAGTATTTT.

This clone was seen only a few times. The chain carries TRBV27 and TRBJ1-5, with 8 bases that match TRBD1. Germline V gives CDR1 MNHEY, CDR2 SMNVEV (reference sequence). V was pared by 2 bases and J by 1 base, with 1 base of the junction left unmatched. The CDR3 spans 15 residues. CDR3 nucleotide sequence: TGTGCCAGCAGTTTAAGGACAGGGAGCAATCAGCCCCAGCATTTT. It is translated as CASSLRTGSNQPQHF.